Below are 32 T cell receptor beta chains sequenced from a single sample in a study of read filtering for tumor transcriptome and immune sequencing. This library used approximately 390 ng RNA and molecular barcoded adaptors spanning alpha/delta and beta/gamma chains. TCRdb passed the reads through MiXCR, listing each CDR3 protein once. The top ten clones hold 9.5% to 11% of a sample with roughly 130,000 distinct CDR3 sequences, 10% to 15% of them seen once. The sequenced sample was a population of CD138-negative cells sorted from bone marrow. All receptors come from a donor aged 40 or over with multiple myeloma.

In this sample, this clonotype turned up many times. The chain employs TRBV10-3 and TRBJ1-5; tentatively, D is TRBD1 (5 bases). Deletions cut 3 bases from V and 6 bases from J, with 9 bases between. The CDR3 contains 13 residues. Germline lookup yields CDR1 ENHRY and CDR2 SYGVKD. CDR3 sequence reads: CAISERDAQPQHF. CDR3 nucleotides: TGTGCCATCAGTGAAAGGGACGCTCAGCCCCAGCATTTT.

The rearrangement uses TRBV5-4 and TRBJ2-6, with D tentatively TRBD1 or TRBD2 (5 bases each). V lost 4 bases, J lost 0 bases, and 14 bases lay in between. The CDR3 covers 17 residues. The germline V gene encodes CDR1 SGHNT and CDR2 YYREEE (reference sequence). CDR3 protein: CASSLRGGFSGANVLTF. For the CDR3, the DNA is TGTGCCAGCAGCCTTCGGGGCGGTTTCTCTGGGGCCAACGTCCTGACTTTC.

This clonotype came up many times. The genes are TRBV29-1 and TRBJ1-1, with D hard to call. CDR3 length equals 12 residues. Looked up from germline, CDR1 is SQVTM and CDR2 is ANQGSEA. Trimming removed 5 bases at V and 5 bases at J, with 12 bases between. CDR3 amino acids: CSVLQGQTEAFF. The CDR3 nucleotides are TGCAGCGTTCTCCAAGGGCAAACTGAAGCTTTCTTT.

This clonotype was seen repeatedly, ten times or more. The chain joins TRBV28 to TRBJ2-1; D is uncertain. Trimming cost V 5 bases and J 6 bases, with 5 bases left between them. The germline CDR1 and CDR2 sequences are MDHEN and SYDVKM. The CDR3 runs to 11 residues. DNA of the CDR3: TGTGCCAGCAGTCAACCCAATGAGCAGTTCTTC. Translation gives CASSQPNEQFF. Complete variable domain (other parts from reference TRBV28 and TRBJ2-1): DVKVTQSSRYLVKRTGEKVFLECVQDMDHENMFWYRQDPGLGLRLIYFSYDVKMKEKGDIPEGYSVSREKKERFSLILESASTNQTSMYLCASSQPNEQFFGPGTRLTVL.

This clonotype was found many times. This sequence joins TRBV7-9 and TRBJ2-7; D unresolved. The CDR3 is made up of 12 amino acids. Germline V gene lookup returns CDR1 SEHNR and CDR2 FQNEAQ (reference sequence). Trimming shortened V by 0 bases and J by 7 bases, and 7 bases separated the two germline ends. CDR3 protein: CASSLATSEQYF. CDR3 nucleotide sequence: TGTGCCAGCAGCTTAGCCACGTCGGAGCAGTACTTC.

In its sample, this clonotype was seen a few times. The rearrangement links TRBV29-1 to TRBJ2-1, with 7 nucleotides matching TRBD2. This CDR3 region has 15 residues. Germline assignment: CDR1 SQVTM and CDR2 ANQGSEA. The junction had 8 bases not matched to a gene; V was cut back by 6 bases and J by 0 bases. The CDR3 is CSVAGLVSSYNEQFF. The CDR3 coding sequence is TGCAGCGTAGCGGGACTCGTAAGCTCCTACAATGAGCAGTTCTTC.

In its sample, this clonotype was seen a few times. A much larger clone lies one base from this, so it may be a read error. The CDR3 reads CSARDQSRSGHEQFF. The CDR3 region has the DNA TGCAGTGCTAGAGATCAATCTCGCTCAGGGCATGAGCAGTTCTTC. V usage is TRBV20-1 and J usage is TRBJ2-1; a weak D match, TRBD1 (5 bases). The CDR3 totals 15 residues. The V gene lost 0 bases and the J gene lost 8 bases, with 17 bases spanning the gap. The germline CDR1 and CDR2 sequences are DFQATT and SNEGSKA (reference sequence).

This clonotype was seen repeatedly, ten times or more. The genes are TRBV6-1 and TRBJ2-5, with 12 bases identical to TRBD2. This CDR3 is built from 14 residues. CDR1 MNHNS and CDR2 SASEGT come from the germline V gene. After removal of 6 bases from V and 5 bases from J, the junction contained 4 bases not matched to a gene. The CDR3: CASRTSGGTETQYF. CDR3 nucleotides: TGTGCCAGCAGGACTAGCGGGGGAACGGAGACCCAGTACTTC.

This clonotype was counted at least ten times. This chain joins TRBV7-2 and TRBJ1-1, with D possibly matching TRBD1 (5 bases). Germline CDR1 SGHTA, CDR2 FQGNSA. The CDR3 contains 14 residues. The V and J ends lost 5 bases and 8 bases respectively, with 18 bases between them. CDR3 sequence (DNA): TGTGCCAGCAGCCAGGGTAGGAACAGCAAAGAAGCTTTCTTT. Translating gives CASSQGRNSKEAFF.

The V call is TRBV2, the J call TRBJ2-6; D may be TRBD1 (5 bases). CDR1 is SNHLY and CDR2 is FYNNEI in the germline V gene. This CDR3 has 15 amino acids. V lost 3 bases to trimming and J lost 0 bases, with 6 bases between them. CDR3 in DNA: TGTGCCAGCAGTGATCAGGGCTCTGGGGCCAACGTCCTGACTTTC. Translating gives CASSDQGSGANVLTF.

There are many counts of this clonotype. This rearrangement joins TRBV7-9 to TRBJ2-3; D is undetermined. V was shortened by 5 bases and J by 6 bases, with 21 bases between the two germline ends. This CDR3 is 16 amino acids long. The V gene's germline CDR1 is SEHNR and CDR2 FQNEAQ (reference sequence). This chain's CDR3 is CASSRPALDKADTQYF. Here the CDR3 DNA reads TGTGCCAGCAGCCGGCCAGCGCTTGATAAGGCTGATACGCAGTATTTT.

A word on this clonotype: It may be a read error: a sequence one base away is much more abundant. J is TRBJ1-1 and V is TRBV5-1; no definite D call. The CDR3 spans 13 residues. Germline V gene sequence: CDR1 SGHRS, CDR2 YFSETQ. In nucleotides, the CDR3 is TGCCCCAGCAGCTTGTGGGTCGACACTGAAGCTTTCTTT. It encodes CPSSLWVDTEAFF.

The V gene is TRBV6-6, the J gene TRBJ1-1; no clear D gene. Germline CDR1 MNHNY, CDR2 SVGAGI (reference sequence). The CDR3 has 14 amino acids. With 2 bases removed from V and 3 bases from J, the gap between germline ends came to 10 bases. The CDR3 nucleotides are TGTGCCAGCAGTTACGGGGAGGACGACACTGAAGCTTTCTTT. Translation gives CASSYGEDDTEAFF.

This clonotype was detected ten times or more. The V and J genes are TRBV3-1 and TRBJ1-1; 7 bases map to TRBD1. Germline loops: CDR1 LGHDT, CDR2 YNNKEL (reference sequence). This CDR3 has 14 amino acids. Trimming took 0 bases from V and 11 from J; bases not matched to a gene: 9. This chain's CDR3 is CASSQDTGVGGAFF. Written as DNA, the CDR3 is TGTGCCAGCAGCCAAGACACAGGGGTCGGCGGGGCTTTCTTT.

The rearrangement joins TRBV21-1 to TRBJ1-2. TRBV21-1 is given as a pseudogene. The CDR3 extends over 10 amino acids. CDR3 in DNA: TGTGCCAGCGGATTAACAGTCTACACCTTC. Translated, it gives CASGLTVYTF.

This clonotype was observed at least ten times. The chain joins TRBV6-4 to TRBJ2-1; D might be TRBD1 (6 bases). V dropped 6 bases and J dropped 9 bases, with 15 bases sitting between them. The CDR3 consists of 13 residues. Germline assignment: CDR1 MRHNA and CDR2 SNTAGT. CDR3 sequence reads: CASRDTGIGEQFF. The CDR3 DNA follows: TGTGCCAGCAGGGACACAGGGATAGGTGAGCAGTTCTTC.

The chain recombines TRBV11-3 with TRBJ2-1; 11 bases line up with TRBD1. Germline V gene sequence: CDR1 SGHNT, CDR2 YENEEA. The ends lost 5 bases at V and 2 bases at J; junction bases unmatched: 8. The CDR3 loop spans 17 amino acids. CDR3 protein: CASSRTPGQGAYNEQFF. CDR3 DNA sequence: TGTGCCAGCAGCCGGACACCGGGACAGGGGGCCTACAATGAGCAGTTCTTC.

This clonotype was picked up many times. The genes are TRBV19 and TRBJ1-5; tentative D call: TRBD1 (5 bases). This CDR3 has 13 residues. Germline values: CDR1 LNHDA, CDR2 SQIVND (reference sequence). Trimming removed 0 bases from V and 7 bases from J, with 7 bases in between. The CDR3 sequence is CASSIERDQPQHF. The CDR3 DNA reads as TGTGCCAGTAGTATAGAAAGGGACCAGCCCCAGCATTTT.

This clonotype has ten or more counts. This rearrangement joins TRBV27 to TRBJ1-1, with TRBD1 matching over 8 bases. In germline, CDR1 is MNHEY, CDR2 SMNVEV (reference sequence). Trimming took 5 bases from V and 4 from J; bases not matched to a gene: 6. The CDR3 contains 14 residues. CDR3 DNA sequence: TGTGCCAGCAGTCTCAGGGGGCAGGGCACTGAAGCTTTCTTT. It encodes CASSLRGQGTEAFF.

This clonotype has at least ten counts. The chain carries TRBV5-5 and TRBJ2-3; D is unresolved. The CDR3 is made up of 15 amino acids. V lost 0 bases and J 1 base, leaving 9 bases between the germline ends. Germline CDR1 reads SGHKS; CDR2 reads YYEKEE (reference sequence). The CDR3 DNA reads as TGTGCCAGCAGCTTGGAAGGGTCCCGCACAGATACGCAGTATTTT. Its translation: CASSLEGSRTDTQYF.

This clonotype was observed many times. The chain has TRBV7-9 and TRBJ2-1; possibly TRBD1 for D (6 bases). The CDR3 runs to 14 residues. The V end was cut by 3 bases, the J end by 9 bases, with 15 bases between. Germline CDR1 and CDR2: SEHNR and FQNEAQ (reference sequence). The CDR3: CASSFGTRGGEQFF. The DNA for the CDR3 is TGTGCCAGCAGCTTCGGTACCCGAGGGGGTGAGCAGTTCTTC.

About this clonotype itself: A read error may be the cause here, since a much bigger clone is one base away. This rearrangement joins TRBV28 to TRBJ2-7, with 7 nucleotides matching TRBD2. Per germline, CDR1 MDHEN and CDR2 SYDVKM. Unmatched junction bases numbered 17, after V lost 5 bases and J lost 7 bases. The CDR3 covers 16 residues. CDR3 DNA sequence: TGTGCCAGCAGTCCGTCGACTAGCTGGAGGGCCGGGGAGCAGTACTTC. This gives the protein CASSPSTSWRAGEQYF.

This clonotype occurred many times. The CDR3, as DNA: TGTGCCACCAGCGCCGTAACGAGGGCGACTGAAGCTTTCTTT. Translation gives CATSAVTRATEAFF. The chain employs TRBV15 and TRBJ1-1; D uncertain. The CDR3 is 14 amino acids. Germline values: CDR1 LNHNV, CDR2 YYDKDF (reference sequence). V lost 5 bases to trimming and J lost 5 bases, with 15 bases between them.

This clonotype has a count of ten or more. The genes are TRBV6-1 and TRBJ2-1, with D perhaps matching TRBD2 (5 bases). The V gene lost 3 bases and the J gene lost 10 bases, with 7 bases spanning the gap. The CDR3 totals 11 residues. The germline V gene encodes CDR1 MNHNS and CDR2 SASEGT. The CDR3 loop is CASSDRGEQFF. CDR3 DNA sequence: TGTGCCAGCAGTGATCGGGGAGAGCAGTTCTTC.

This clonotype was found many times. This CDR3 reads CSAREGGRTDTQYF. The CDR3 DNA sequence: TGCAGTGCTCGGGAGGGGGGCCGCACAGATACGCAGTATTTT. The chain uses TRBV20-1 and TRBJ2-3; 8 positions agree with TRBD2. Germline CDR1 DFQATT, CDR2 SNEGSKA (reference sequence). The length of the CDR3 is 14 residues. J was trimmed by 1 base and V by 5 bases; bases with no gene match: 5.

This clonotype was observed at least ten times. The rearrangement links TRBV6-1 to TRBJ2-1; 7 bases are shared with TRBD2. Germline loops: CDR1 MNHNS, CDR2 SASEGT. The J segment lost 9 bases and the V segment lost 2 bases, leaving 13 bases of the junction unmatched. This CDR3 spans 16 amino acids. The DNA of the CDR3 is TGTGCCAGCAGTGAATATGGGGCTAGCGGAATTGGTGAGCAGTTCTTC. Protein product: CASSEYGASGIGEQFF.

The chain joins TRBV6-6 to TRBJ1-4, with D tentatively TRBD1 (5 bases). Trimming took 2 bases from V and 7 from J, leaving 11 bases between them. Germline CDR1 MNHNY, CDR2 SVGAGI (reference sequence). This CDR3 is 14 amino acids long. This CDR3 reads CASSYDRRAEKLFF. In DNA form, the CDR3 reads TGTGCCAGCAGTTACGACAGACGAGCTGAAAAACTGTTTTTT.

Turning to this clonotype: A much more abundant neighbour one base away suggests this may be a read error. The CDR3 DNA sequence: TGTGCCAGCAGCCAAGAGGACAGGGGGATTGAAGCTTTCTTT. Its protein is CASSQEDRGIEAFF. The genes are TRBV3-1 and TRBJ1-1; 10 positions match TRBD1. J lost 7 bases, V lost 0 bases, and 2 bases had no gene match. CDR3 length equals 14 residues. The germline CDR1 and CDR2 sequences are LGHDT and YNNKEL (reference sequence).

This clonotype showed up many times. The J gene is TRBJ1-4, the V gene TRBV5-1, with TRBD1 matching over 7 bases. Germline V gene lookup returns CDR1 SGHRS and CDR2 YFSETQ. Trimming at V came to 4 bases and at J to 16 bases, leaving 10 bases not matched to a gene. CDR3 length equals 12 residues. CDR3 region: CASSREGTDRFF. CDR3 DNA sequence: TGCGCCAGCAGCCGAGAGGGGACAGATCGGTTTTTT.

This clonotype was recorded at least ten times. The V and J genes are TRBV7-2 and TRBJ2-3; D is ambiguous. Germline assignment: CDR1 SGHTA and CDR2 FQGNSA. The CDR3 consists of 17 residues. With 2 bases removed from V and 1 base from J, the gap between germline ends came to 16 bases. CDR3 coding DNA: TGTGCCAGCAGCTTATGGGCGGTGGTAGCCGGCACAGATACGCAGTATTTT. Translation: CASSLWAVVAGTDTQYF.

The chain employs TRBV6-2 or TRBV6-3 and TRBJ2-3; the match to TRBD2 covers 8 bases. The CDR3 length is 16 residues. The V gene end was trimmed by 4 bases and the J gene end by 0 bases; junction bases not matched to a gene: 6. CDR1 is MNHEY, CDR2 SVGEGT, per germline. The CDR3 DNA is TGTGCCAGCAGTTTGCCTAGCGGGCTTAGCACAGATACGCAGTATTTT. As protein: CASSLPSGLSTDTQYF.

This rearrangement joins TRBV7-2 to TRBJ2-1, with TRBD2 matching 13 bases. This CDR3 spans 18 amino acids. The germline CDR1 and CDR2 sequences are SGHTA and FQGNSA. V lost 5 bases and J lost 0; bases outside the gene matches: 7. The CDR3 region has the DNA TGTGCCAGCAGCATTGGGACTAGCGGGACCCACTCCTACAATGAGCAGTTCTTC. Amino acids: CASSIGTSGTHSYNEQFF.